This is a list of T cell receptor beta chains from one sample in a study of CD8 T cells in Susac syndrome. Via MiXCR, TCRdb re-called the immunoSEQ multiplex PCR reads, giving one row per CDR3 protein. The sample has about 81,000 distinct CDR3 sequences, 94% seen once; the top ten hold about 0.9%. Material for sequencing was CD8+ T cells from PBMCs. These receptor sequences come from a human donor with Susac syndrome. Both conserved end residues are part of each CDR3. The D gene is left open where the match is weak.

>TRBJ2-1|NA|15|TRBV20-1
CSASLTNLPYNEQFF
TGCAGTGCTTCGCTGACTAACCTCCCCTACAATGAGCAGTTCTTC
>TRBJ2-7|TRBD2|15|TRBV2
CASLAGGPKGYEQYF
TGTGCCAGCCTAGCGGGAGGGCCGAAGGGGTACGAGCAGTACTTC
>TRBJ1-1|NA|16|TRBV28
CASSLGTGPYPRWAFF
TGTGCCAGCAGTTTAGGTACAGGACCCTACCCCCGGTGGGCTTTCTTT
>TRBJ1-2|NA|14|TRBV7-8
CASSLANGTPLYTF
TGTGCCAGCAGCTTGGCCAACGGGACACCTCTCTACACCTTC
>TRBJ1-6|NA|15|TRBV14
CASSAFFNRDSPLHF
TGTGCCAGCAGCGCCTTCTTCAACCGGGATTCACCCCTCCACTTT
>TRBJ2-5|NA|15|TRBV29-1
CSVDSAYWGQETQYF
TGCAGCGTTGATTCGGCCTATTGGGGCCAAGAGACCCAGTACTTC
>TRBJ2-5|NA|14|TRBV15
CATSRDYKGETQYF
TGTGCCACCAGCAGGGACTATAAGGGGGAGACCCAGTACTTC
>TRBJ1-2|TRBD1|13|TRBV29-1
CSVEGQGAYGYTF
TGCAGCGTTGAAGGGCAGGGGGCCTATGGCTACACCTTC
>TRBJ2-3|NA|17|TRBV24-1
CATSDPTLGSGTDTQYF
TGTGCCACCAGTGACCCAACCCTAGGGAGCGGCACAGATACGCAGTATTTT
>TRBJ2-1|TRBD2|16|TRBV20-1
CSARVFRTSGYNEQFF
TGCAGTGCTAGAGTATTTAGGACTAGCGGCTACAATGAGCAGTTCTTC